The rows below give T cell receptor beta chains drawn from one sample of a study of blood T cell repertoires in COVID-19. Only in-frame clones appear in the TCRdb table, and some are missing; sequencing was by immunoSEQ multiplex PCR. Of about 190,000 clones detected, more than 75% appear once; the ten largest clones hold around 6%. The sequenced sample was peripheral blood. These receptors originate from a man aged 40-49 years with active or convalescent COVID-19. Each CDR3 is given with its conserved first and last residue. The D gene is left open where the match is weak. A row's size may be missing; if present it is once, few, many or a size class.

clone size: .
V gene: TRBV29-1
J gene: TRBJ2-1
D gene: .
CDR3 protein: CSVSQLVLAEGGGEQFF
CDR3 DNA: TGCAGCGTTTCCCAACTGGTCCTAGCGGAGGGGGGTGGTGAGCAGTTCTTC

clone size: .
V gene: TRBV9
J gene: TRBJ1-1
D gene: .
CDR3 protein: CASSVASGNTEAFF
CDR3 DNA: TGTGCCAGCAGCGTAGCTAGCGGGAACACTGAAGCTTTCTTT

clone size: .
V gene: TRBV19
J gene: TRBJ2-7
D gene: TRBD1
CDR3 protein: CASSVGGQGGDEQYF
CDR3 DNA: TGTGCCAGTAGTGTCGGGGGACAGGGGGGCGACGAGCAGTACTTC

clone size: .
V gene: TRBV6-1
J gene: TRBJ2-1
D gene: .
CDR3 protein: CASSEAGGSSYNEQFF
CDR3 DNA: TGTGCCAGCAGTGAAGCCGGCGGCAGCTCCTACAATGAGCAGTTCTTC

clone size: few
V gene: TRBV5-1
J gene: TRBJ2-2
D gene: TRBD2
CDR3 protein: CASSSPWGLAGVDTGELFF
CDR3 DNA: TGCGCCAGCAGCTCTCCCTGGGGGCTAGCGGGAGTTGACACCGGGGAGCTGTTTTTT

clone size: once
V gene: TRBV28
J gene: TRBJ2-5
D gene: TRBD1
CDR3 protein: CASSLETGGSETQYF
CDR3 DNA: TGTGCCAGCAGTTTAGAGACAGGGGGCTCTGAGACCCAGTACTTC

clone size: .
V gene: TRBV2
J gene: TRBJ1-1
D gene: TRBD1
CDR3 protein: CASRETGGSNTEAFF
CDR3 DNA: TGTGCCAGCAGGGAAACAGGGGGCTCAAACACTGAAGCTTTCTTT

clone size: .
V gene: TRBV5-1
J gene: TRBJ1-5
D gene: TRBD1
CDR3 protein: CASSPDRGDQPQHF
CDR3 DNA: TGCGCCAGCAGCCCAGACAGGGGTGATCAGCCCCAGCATTTT

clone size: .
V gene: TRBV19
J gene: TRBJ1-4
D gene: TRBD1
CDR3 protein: CASRHSGTGLEKLFF
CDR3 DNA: TGTGCCAGTAGACATTCCGGGACAGGTCTCGAAAAACTGTTTTTT

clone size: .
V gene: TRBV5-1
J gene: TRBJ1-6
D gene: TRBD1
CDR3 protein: CASSLDRGNSPLHF
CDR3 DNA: TGCGCCAGCAGCTTGGACAGGGGGAATTCACCCCTCCACTTT

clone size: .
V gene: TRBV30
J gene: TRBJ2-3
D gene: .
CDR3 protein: CAWSPRTRGLLDTQYF
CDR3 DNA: TGTGCCTGGAGTCCACGGACTAGGGGGTTGTTAGATACGCAGTATTTT

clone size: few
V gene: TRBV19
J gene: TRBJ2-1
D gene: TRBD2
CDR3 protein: CASIKREGGSGEQFF
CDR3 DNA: TGTGCCAGTATCAAGCGGGAGGGGGGGTCTGGTGAGCAGTTCTTC

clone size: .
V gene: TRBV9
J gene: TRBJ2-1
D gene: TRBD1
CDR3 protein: CASSVRDRVYNEQFF
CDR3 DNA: TGTGCCAGCAGCGTACGGGACAGGGTATACAATGAGCAGTTCTTC

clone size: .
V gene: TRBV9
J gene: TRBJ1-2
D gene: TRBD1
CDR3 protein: CASSAPGQGARGYTF
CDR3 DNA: TGTGCCAGCAGCGCCCCAGGGCAGGGGGCGCGTGGCTACACCTTC

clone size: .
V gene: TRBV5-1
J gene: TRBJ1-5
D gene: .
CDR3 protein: CASSLEGGSNQPQHF
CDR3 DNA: TGCGCCAGCAGCTTGGAGGGAGGGTCCAATCAGCCCCAGCATTTT

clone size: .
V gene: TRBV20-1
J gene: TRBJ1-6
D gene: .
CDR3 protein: CSASGSRGQNSPLHF
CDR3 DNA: TGCAGTGCTAGTGGCAGCCGAGGACAGAATTCACCCCTCCACTTT

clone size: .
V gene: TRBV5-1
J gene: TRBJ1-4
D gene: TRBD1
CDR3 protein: CASSLTGAGEKLFF
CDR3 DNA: TGCGCCAGCAGCTTGACAGGGGCGGGCGAAAAACTGTTTTTT

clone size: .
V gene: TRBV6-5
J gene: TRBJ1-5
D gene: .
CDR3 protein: CASSLGTRNQPQHF
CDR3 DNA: TGTGCCAGCAGTCTTGGGACACGAAATCAGCCCCAGCATTTT

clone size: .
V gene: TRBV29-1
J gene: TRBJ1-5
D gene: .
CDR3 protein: CSVAEGTQPQHF
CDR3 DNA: TGCAGCGTTGCTGAGGGAACTCAGCCCCAGCATTTT

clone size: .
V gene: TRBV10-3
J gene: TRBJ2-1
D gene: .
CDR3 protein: CASTRGNNEQFF
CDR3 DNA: TGTGCCAGCACAAGGGGAAACAATGAGCAGTTCTTC

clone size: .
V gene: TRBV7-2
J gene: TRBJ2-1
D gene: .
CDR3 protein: CASQGQVLYNEQFF
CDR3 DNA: TGTGCCAGCCAAGGACAAGTGCTCTACAATGAGCAGTTCTTC

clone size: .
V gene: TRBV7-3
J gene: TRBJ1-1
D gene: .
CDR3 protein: CASSRQENTEAFF
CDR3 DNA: TGTGCCAGCAGCCGACAGGAGAACACTGAAGCTTTCTTT

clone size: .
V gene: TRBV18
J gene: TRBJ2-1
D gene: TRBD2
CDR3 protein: CASSPRAGNEQFF
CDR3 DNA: TGTGCCAGCTCACCCCGAGCGGGAAATGAGCAGTTCTTC

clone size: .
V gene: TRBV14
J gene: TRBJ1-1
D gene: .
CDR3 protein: CASSPIPFALLNTEAFF
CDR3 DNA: TGTGCCAGCAGCCCGATACCCTTCGCGCTCCTGAACACTGAAGCTTTCTTT

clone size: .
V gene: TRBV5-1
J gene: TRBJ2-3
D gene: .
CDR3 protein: CASSLGQTSTDTQYF
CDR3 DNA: TGCGCCAGCAGCCTAGGACAGACTAGCACAGATACGCAGTATTTT

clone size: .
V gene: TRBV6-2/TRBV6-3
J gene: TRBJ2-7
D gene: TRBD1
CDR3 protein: CASSFLGQASYEQYF
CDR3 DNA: TGTGCCAGCAGTTTCCTGGGACAGGCGTCCTACGAGCAGTACTTC

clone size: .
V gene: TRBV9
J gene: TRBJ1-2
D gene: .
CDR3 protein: CASSVGYGTNYGYTF
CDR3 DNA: TGTGCCAGCAGCGTAGGATACGGGACAAACTATGGCTACACCTTC

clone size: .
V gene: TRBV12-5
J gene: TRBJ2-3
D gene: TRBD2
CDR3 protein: CASGTGGNTDTQYF
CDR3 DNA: TGTGCTAGTGGTACGGGGGGGAACACAGATACGCAGTATTTT

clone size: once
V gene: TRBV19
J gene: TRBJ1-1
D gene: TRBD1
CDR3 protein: CASSIVGQAATEAFF
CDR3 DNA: TGTGCCAGTAGTATAGTAGGACAGGCGGCCACTGAAGCTTTCTTT

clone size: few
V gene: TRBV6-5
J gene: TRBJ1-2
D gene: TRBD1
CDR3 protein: CASRIQGAGYGYTF
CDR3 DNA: TGTGCCAGCAGGATCCAGGGGGCGGGCTATGGCTACACCTTC

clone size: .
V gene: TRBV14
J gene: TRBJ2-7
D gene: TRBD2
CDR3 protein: CASSRGTSGYYEQYF
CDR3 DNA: TGTGCCAGCAGCCGAGGGACTAGCGGGTACTACGAGCAGTACTTC

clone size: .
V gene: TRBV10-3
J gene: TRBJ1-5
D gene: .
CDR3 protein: CAIRGTSSNQPQHF
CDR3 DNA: TGTGCCATCAGGGGGACATCGAGCAATCAGCCCCAGCATTTT

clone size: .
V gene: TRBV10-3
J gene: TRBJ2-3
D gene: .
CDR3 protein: CAITGTPDLNTQYF
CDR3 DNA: TGTGCCATCACAGGGACACCGGACCTTAATACGCAGTATTTT

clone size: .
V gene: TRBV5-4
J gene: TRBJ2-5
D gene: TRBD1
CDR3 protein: CASRGTGGGSETQYF
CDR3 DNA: TGTGCCAGCAGGGGGACAGGGGGAGGGTCGGAGACCCAGTACTTC

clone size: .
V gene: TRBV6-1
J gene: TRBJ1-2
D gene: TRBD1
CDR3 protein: CASSDRDRGNYGYTF
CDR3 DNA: TGTGCCAGCAGTGACCGGGACAGGGGTAACTATGGCTACACCTTC

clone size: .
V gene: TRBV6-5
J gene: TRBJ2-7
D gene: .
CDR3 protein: CASKGTNTYEQYF
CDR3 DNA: TGTGCCAGCAAAGGGACAAATACCTACGAGCAGTACTTC

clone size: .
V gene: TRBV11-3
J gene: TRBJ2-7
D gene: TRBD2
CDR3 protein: CASSSPLAGDSYEQYF
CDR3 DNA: TGTGCCAGCAGCTCTCCTCTAGCGGGAGATAGTTACGAGCAGTACTTC

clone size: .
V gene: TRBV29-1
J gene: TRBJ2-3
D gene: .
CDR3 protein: CSVPFLGGGGVFTDTQYF
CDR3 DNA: TGCAGCGTCCCTTTTTTAGGGGGCGGCGGGGTCTTCACAGATACGCAGTATTTT

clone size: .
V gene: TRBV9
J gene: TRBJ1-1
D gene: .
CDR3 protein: CASSVSGGTEAFF
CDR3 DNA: TGTGCCAGCAGCGTCAGCGGGGGCACTGAAGCTTTCTTT

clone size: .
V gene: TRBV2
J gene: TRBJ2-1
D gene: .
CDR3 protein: CASTRTSSYNEQFF
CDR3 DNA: TGTGCCAGCACTCGAACTAGCTCCTACAATGAGCAGTTCTTC

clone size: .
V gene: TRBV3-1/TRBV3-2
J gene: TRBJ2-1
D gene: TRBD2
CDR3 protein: CASSQGPGTSGHNEQFF
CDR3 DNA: TGTGCCAGCAGCCAAGGTCCCGGGACTAGCGGACACAATGAGCAGTTCTTC

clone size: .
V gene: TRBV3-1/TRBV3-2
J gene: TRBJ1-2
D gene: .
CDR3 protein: CASSQVLGHYYGYTF
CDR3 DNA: TGTGCCAGCAGCCAAGTCTTAGGACACTACTATGGCTACACCTTC

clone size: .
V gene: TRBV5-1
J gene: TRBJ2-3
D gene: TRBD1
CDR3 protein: CASSLEGRGLTDTQYF
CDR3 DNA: TGCGCCAGCAGCTTGGAGGGCAGGGGGCTCACAGATACGCAGTATTTT

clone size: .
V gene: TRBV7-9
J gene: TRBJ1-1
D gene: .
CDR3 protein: CASSRNQGGNTEAFF
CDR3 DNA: TGTGCCAGCAGCCGAAATCAAGGGGGTAACACTGAAGCTTTCTTT

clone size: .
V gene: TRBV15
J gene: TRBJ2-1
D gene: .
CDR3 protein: CATSRDTVHNEQFF
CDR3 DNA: TGTGCCACCAGCAGAGACACAGTACACAATGAGCAGTTCTTC

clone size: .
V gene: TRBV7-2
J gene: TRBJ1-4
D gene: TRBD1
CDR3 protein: CASSIWGTGAEKLFF
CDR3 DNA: TGTGCCAGCAGCATCTGGGGGACAGGGGCTGAAAAACTGTTTTTT

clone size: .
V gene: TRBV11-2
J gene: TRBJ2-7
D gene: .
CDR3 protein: CASSSPGTYEQYF
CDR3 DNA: TGTGCCAGCAGCTCGCCGGGAACCTACGAGCAGTACTTC

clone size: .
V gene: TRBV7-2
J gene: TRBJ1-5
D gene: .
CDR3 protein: CASSLVSDYINQPQHF
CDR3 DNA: TGTGCCAGCAGCTTAGTGTCGGACTATATCAATCAGCCCCAGCATTTT

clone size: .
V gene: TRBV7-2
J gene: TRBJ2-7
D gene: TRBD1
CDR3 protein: CASSTGAVGHEQYF
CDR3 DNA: TGTGCCAGCAGTACAGGGGCAGTTGGACACGAGCAGTACTTC

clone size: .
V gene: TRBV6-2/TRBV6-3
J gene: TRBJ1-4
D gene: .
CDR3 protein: CASTPRRGGSISWNEKLFF
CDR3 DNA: TGTGCCAGCACCCCCCGTCGGGGGGGGTCAATTTCTTGGAATGAAAAACTGTTTTTT

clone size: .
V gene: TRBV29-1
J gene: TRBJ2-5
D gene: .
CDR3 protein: CSVGRRGETQYF
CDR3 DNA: TGCAGCGTTGGACGGAGGGGAGAGACCCAGTACTTC